This entry lists 20 T cell receptor beta chains sequenced from one sample in a study of shared T cell receptors in the human thymus. Data came from immunoSEQ multiplex PCR; TCRdb stores just in-frame clones and leaves some out. Among 600,000 to 900,000 clones listed, approximately 85% were seen once. This sample also appeared in a second study, on human thymus T cells.

Sequenced input: thymocytes. The receptors shown here come from a girl in the first two years of life with a congenital heart defect.

This chain joins TRBV4-3 and TRBJ2-7, with a possible D match to TRBD1 (6 bases). The germline CDR1 and CDR2 sequences are LGHNA and YSLEER. Trimming pared 2 bases from V and 4 bases from J, leaving 18 bases between. The CDR3 consists of 16 residues. This CDR3 is CASSQTNRDPPYEQYF. The CDR3 region has the DNA TGCGCCAGCAGCCAAACCAACAGGGACCCACCGTACGAGCAGTACTTC.

The rearrangement links TRBV2 to TRBJ1-4; 7 nucleotides align to TRBD1. CDR3 length equals 11 residues. The germline V gene encodes CDR1 SNHLY and CDR2 FYNNEI. V lost 4 bases to trimming and J lost 12 bases; unmatched junction nucleotides: 2. This CDR3 reads CASSARGELFF. The CDR3 nucleotides are TGTGCCAGCAGTGCCAGGGGGGAACTGTTTTTT.

The rearrangement joins TRBV27 to TRBJ2-1, with 7 positions matching TRBD2. The junction had 9 bases not matched to a gene; V was cut back by 5 bases and J by 2 bases. CDR3 length: 16 amino acids. Germline V gene sequence: CDR1 MNHEY, CDR2 SMNVEV (reference sequence). This CDR3 is CASSPSASGAYNEQFF. The CDR3 DNA reads TGTGCCAGCAGTCCCTCGGCTAGCGGAGCCTACAATGAGCAGTTCTTC.

This clone was seen more than once but under ten times. The J gene is TRBJ2-7, the V gene TRBV2; no clear D. Germline V CDR1 and CDR2: SNHLY, FYNNEI. CDR3 length: 13 amino acids. Trimming cost V 6 bases and J 2 bases, with 11 bases left between them. The CDR3 sequence: CASSLYGAYEQYF. The CDR3, as DNA: TGTGCCAGCAGCCTTTACGGAGCCTACGAGCAGTACTTC.

This clone was found once. The chain uses TRBV6-5 and TRBJ2-5, with D unresolved. Germline CDR1 is MNHEY and CDR2 is SVGAGI. The CDR3 totals 15 residues. Trimming stripped 2 bases from V and 0 bases from J, with 10 bases between. CDR3 amino acids: CASSYERLYQETQYF. The CDR3 nucleotides are TGTGCCAGCAGTTACGAGCGTCTGTACCAAGAGACCCAGTACTTC.

The chain uses TRBV6-1 and TRBJ2-7, with unresolved D. There are 14 residues in the CDR3. CDR1 and CDR2 (germline): MNHNS, SASEGT. V was cut by 5 bases and J by 7 bases, with 18 bases left in between. CDR3 loop: CASSTQRPAREQYF. The CDR3 region has the DNA TGTGCCAGCAGTACCCAGAGACCGGCGCGGGAGCAGTACTTC.

The CDR3, as DNA: TGTGCCAGCAGTTACTCGTCCAATGGAGCGCAGTATTTT. The encoded protein is CASSYSSNGAQYF. The genes are TRBV6-5 and TRBJ2-3, with D hard to call. With 0 bases removed from V and 10 bases from J, the gap between germline ends came to 11 bases. CDR3 length: 13 residues. Germline V CDR1 and CDR2: MNHEY, SVGAGI.

The chain recombines TRBV5-6 with TRBJ1-1, with 7 bases identical to TRBD1. This CDR3 has 16 residues. Germline CDR1 is SGHDT and CDR2 is YYEEEE. The V segment lost 0 bases and the J segment 3 bases; nucleotides outside the gene matches: 8. The CDR3 reads CASSLVTGRLHTEAFF. CDR3 coding DNA: TGTGCCAGCAGCTTGGTGACAGGGAGGCTACACACTGAAGCTTTCTTT. The full variable domain, in which reference TRBV5-6 and TRBJ1-1 provide the parts outside the CDR3, is DAGVTQSPTHLIKTRGQQVTLRCSPKSGHDTVSWYQQALGQGPQFIFQYYEEEERQRGNFPDRFSGHQFPNYSSELNVNALLLGDSALYLCASSLVTGRLHTEAFFGQGTRLTVV.

The chain has TRBV5-1 and TRBJ2-2; the D gene is possibly TRBD2 (5 bases). The germline gives CDR1 SGHRS, CDR2 YFSETQ. Between the trimmed V and J ends, which lost 1 base and 5 bases, there was a span of 12 bases. The CDR3 is made up of 15 amino acids. The CDR3 region is CASSLIVSGTGELFF. The DNA for the CDR3 is TGCGCCAGCAGCTTGATCGTTTCGGGGACCGGGGAGCTGTTTTTT.

This clone was seen a handful of times. The V call is TRBV28, the J call TRBJ2-7; D unclear. The CDR3 has 14 residues. Germline-derived CDR1 and CDR2 are MDHEN and SYDVKM. The V and J ends lost 5 bases and 2 bases respectively, with 13 bases between them. The CDR3: CASSQALTAYEQYF. The CDR3 nucleotides are TGTGCCAGCAGTCAGGCCTTAACCGCCTACGAGCAGTACTTC.

This rearrangement joins TRBV7-9 to TRBJ1-2; D may be TRBD1 (6 bases). The length of the CDR3 is 18 residues. Trimming stripped 4 bases from V and 4 bases from J, with 25 bases between. The V gene's germline CDR1 is SEHNR and CDR2 FQNEAQ (reference sequence). The CDR3 spells CASSSQSRGTQGPYGYTF. DNA of the CDR3: TGTGCCAGCAGCTCCCAGTCGAGAGGAACACAGGGTCCCTATGGCTACACCTTC.

The CDR3 DNA reads as TGTGCCAGCAATCCTAATACTAGATTCACAGATACGCAGTATTTT. Translation gives CASNPNTRFTDTQYF. The J gene is TRBJ2-3, the V gene TRBV19; D may be TRBD2 (5 bases). Germline CDR1 LNHDA, CDR2 SQIVND (reference sequence). This CDR3 has 15 residues. V was trimmed by 9 bases and J by 2 bases, leaving 18 bases between them.

This clone appeared a single time. The V and J genes are TRBV7-2 and TRBJ1-2; D uncertain. The CDR3 runs to 13 residues. Deletions cut 7 bases from V and 8 bases from J, with 17 bases between. Germline lookup yields CDR1 SGHTA and CDR2 FQGNSA. The CDR3 sequence: CASIEIGRQGYTF. CDR3 DNA: TGTGCCAGCATCGAAATTGGGAGGCAGGGCTACACCTTC.

The chain has TRBV11-2 and TRBJ2-7; D is perhaps TRBD1 (5 bases). This CDR3 region has 13 residues. The germline V gene has CDR1 SGHAT and CDR2 FQNNGV. Trimming took off 1 base at V and 9 bases at J, with 13 bases between the two ends. CDR3: CASSLVQGPGQYF. In nucleotides, the CDR3 is TGTGCCAGCAGCTTAGTCCAGGGCCCTGGGCAGTACTTC.

The CDR3 reads CASSEDSSGGSTDTQYF. The CDR3 region has the DNA TGTGCCAGCAGTGAAGATAGCAGCGGGGGGAGCACAGATACGCAGTATTTT. This chain joins TRBV6-1 and TRBJ2-3; 9 nucleotides agree with TRBD2. Germline CDR1 is MNHNS and CDR2 is SASEGT. The CDR3 extends over 17 amino acids. Trimming cost V 1 base and J 0 bases; bases outside gene matches: 5.

This rearrangement joins TRBV7-6 to TRBJ2-7; a weak D match, TRBD1 (6 bases). The V gene's germline CDR1 is SGHVS and CDR2 FNYEAQ. The CDR3 spans 22 residues. Trimming pared 1 base from V and 3 bases from J, leaving 34 bases between. CDR3 sequence: CASSLVCLVGQKGGNLSYEQYF. The CDR3, as DNA: TGTGCCAGCAGCTTAGTTTGTTTGGTGGGACAAAAAGGCGGAAATTTAAGCTACGAGCAGTACTTC.

The chain uses TRBV6-1 and TRBJ1-1, with D maybe TRBD1 (6 bases). V lost 3 bases and J 4 bases, leaving 12 bases between the germline ends. CDR1 and CDR2 (germline): MNHNS, SASEGT. The CDR3 consists of 14 residues. CDR3 loop: CASSDRGLSTEAFF. The CDR3 bases are TGTGCCAGCAGTGACAGGGGCCTTAGCACTGAAGCTTTCTTT.

The genes are TRBV28 and TRBJ2-5, with TRBD2 identical over 14 bases. This CDR3 region has 18 residues. Germline assignment: CDR1 MDHEN and CDR2 SYDVKM. Losses at the gene ends were 4 bases for V and 5 bases for J; bases not matched to a gene: 12. This CDR3 is CASSSRTSGGNYHETQYF. CDR3 nucleotide sequence: TGTGCCAGCAGTTCCCGGACTAGCGGGGGGAATTATCACGAGACCCAGTACTTC.

The V call is TRBV4-2, the J call TRBJ2-2, with 11 bases identical to TRBD1. Germline values: CDR1 LGHNA, CDR2 YNFKEQ. With V trimmed by 0 bases and J by 5 bases, 2 bases remained unmatched. The CDR3 runs to 16 residues. CDR3 sequence reads: CASSQEDRGHTGELFF. CDR3 coding DNA: TGTGCCAGCAGCCAAGAGGACAGGGGGCATACCGGGGAGCTGTTTTTT.

The chain combines TRBV28 with TRBJ2-5; D might be TRBD2 (5 bases). This CDR3 spans 13 amino acids. Trimming shortened V by 3 bases and J by 5 bases, and 10 bases separated the two germline ends. Germline lookup yields CDR1 MDHEN and CDR2 SYDVKM. The CDR3 protein is CASSFGVGETQYF. The CDR3 DNA sequence: TGTGCCAGCAGTTTCGGGGTTGGGGAGACCCAGTACTTC.